This is a list of T cell receptor beta chains from one sample in a study of T cell responses to AZD1222 COVID-19 vaccine. Repertoires were generated with immunoSEQ multiplex PCR, while TCRdb's copy carries only in-frame clones and drops some. The data hold around 100,000 clones, with just under 90% observed a single time. Sequencing used peripheral blood, obtained on day 0 of AZD1222 vaccination. These receptors were taken from an adult in good health. Each CDR3 is given with its conserved first and last residue. The D gene is left open where the match is weak. Where a row states a size, it is once, few, many or the class of an expanded clone; other rows omit it.

j_call	v_call	d_call	clone_size	cdr3_nt	cdr3_aa
TRBJ1-5	TRBV19	.	few	TGTGCCAGTAGACTGACAGGAAACAATCAGCCCCAGCATTTT	CASRLTGNNQPQHF
TRBJ2-3	TRBV7-2	.	.	TGTGCCAGCAGCTTAGATACCTTCACAGATACGCAGTATTTT	CASSLDTFTDTQYF
TRBJ1-3	TRBV5-1	.	.	TGCGCCAGCAACCACCCGGGACACTCTGGAAACACCATATATTTT	CASNHPGHSGNTIYF
TRBJ2-1	TRBV18	.	.	TGTGCCAGCTCACCAGGGTTGGTCTCCTACAATGAGCAGTTCTTC	CASSPGLVSYNEQFF
TRBJ2-7	TRBV7-8	.	.	TGTGCCAGCAGCTTAGAAGGGGGGAGCTCCTACGAGCAGTACTTC	CASSLEGGSSYEQYF
TRBJ2-1	TRBV6-4	TRBD2	once	TGTGCCAGCAGTCGGACCGGGACTACCGCCTACAATGAGCAGTTCTTC	CASSRTGTTAYNEQFF
TRBJ2-2	TRBV7-2	.	.	TGTGCCAGCAGCTTAGCGCTCGGGGAGCTGTTTTTT	CASSLALGELFF
TRBJ2-7	TRBV5-1	TRBD1	.	TGCGCCAGCAGCAACCCAGGGGGTTTCACCTACGAGCAGTACTTC	CASSNPGGFTYEQYF
TRBJ2-2	TRBV28	.	once	TGTGCCAGCAGTCTACCCAGGGTTCCAGGGGAGCTGTTTTTT	CASSLPRVPGELFF
TRBJ1-3	TRBV7-3	.	once	TGTGCCAGCAGCCAGCGGGGGGACACAGGAAACACCATATATTTT	CASSQRGDTGNTIYF
TRBJ1-6	TRBV19	TRBD1	.	TGTGCCAGTAGACAGGGGTATTCACCCCTCCACTTT	CASRQGYSPLHF
TRBJ1-2	TRBV4-3	.	.	TGCGCCAGCAGCCAAGATTTGGGGCATTTGGGCAGGGGCGATGGCTACACCTTC	CASSQDLGHLGRGDGYTF
TRBJ2-4	TRBV4-3	.	.	TGCGCCAGCAGCCAAGATAGCAGCTCCGACATTCAGTACTTC	CASSQDSSSDIQYF
TRBJ2-7	TRBV13	TRBD2	.	TGTGCCAGCAGCATTAGCGGGGGCGGAGCGCGGGAGCAGTACTTC	CASSISGGGAREQYF
TRBJ1-1	TRBV18	.	.	TGTGCCAGCTCACGGAGTGAGGGTGAAGCTTTCTTT	CASSRSEGEAFF
TRBJ1-6	TRBV3-1/TRBV3-2	.	.	TGTGCCAGCAGCCAAGTTACGTCAAATTCACCCCTCCACTTT	CASSQVTSNSPLHF
TRBJ2-5	TRBV15	TRBD1	few	TGTGCCACCAGCAGAGATCGGACAGGGAAAGAGACCCAGTACTTC	CATSRDRTGKETQYF
TRBJ2-4	TRBV5-4	.	.	TGTGCCAGCAGCCGCCTGGACGGAAGGACGGCCAAAAACATTCAGTACTTC	CASSRLDGRTAKNIQYF
TRBJ1-4	TRBV11-2	TRBD1	.	TGTGCCAGCAGTCCGGGACAGGGTAATGAAAAACTGTTTTTT	CASSPGQGNEKLFF
TRBJ1-2	TRBV6-1	.	.	TGTGCCAGCAGTGAGATGGGGGGCCCTAACTATGGCTACACCTTC	CASSEMGGPNYGYTF
TRBJ1-1	TRBV4-1	.	.	TGCGCCAGCAGCCAAGATACCGGCTTGGGCGAGGGCACTGAAGCTTTCTTT	CASSQDTGLGEGTEAFF